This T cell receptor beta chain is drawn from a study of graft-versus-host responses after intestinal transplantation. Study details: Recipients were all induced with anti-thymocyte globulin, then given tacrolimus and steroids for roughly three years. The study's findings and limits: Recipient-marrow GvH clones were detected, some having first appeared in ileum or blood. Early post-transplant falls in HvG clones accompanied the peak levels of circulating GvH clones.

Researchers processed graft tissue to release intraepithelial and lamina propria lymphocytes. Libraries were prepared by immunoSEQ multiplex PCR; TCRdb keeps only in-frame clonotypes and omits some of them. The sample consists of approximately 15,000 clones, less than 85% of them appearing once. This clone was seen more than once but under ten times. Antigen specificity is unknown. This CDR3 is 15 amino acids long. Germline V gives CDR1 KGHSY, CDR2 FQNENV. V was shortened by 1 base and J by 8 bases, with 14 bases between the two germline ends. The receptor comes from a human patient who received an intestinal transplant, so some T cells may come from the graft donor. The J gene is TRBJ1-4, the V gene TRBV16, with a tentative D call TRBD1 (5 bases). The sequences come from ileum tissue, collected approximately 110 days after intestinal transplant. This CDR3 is CASSQLAGRGEKLFF. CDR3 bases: TGTGCCAGCAGCCAATTGGCAGGGAGGGGAGAAAAACTGTTTTTT.